This entry lists 7 T cell receptor beta chains sequenced from one sample in a study of T cell repertoires in cytomegalovirus infection (dated 2019 in TCRdb). The listed sequencing device is Illumina HiSeq 1500. TCRdb reprocessing: public reads trimmed at Q25 with fastp, clones called with MiXCR, in-frame beta chains kept. Each CDR3 protein appears once, grouped with its most common genes and DNA. For this sample the table gives roughly 630,000 distinct CDR3 sequences, of which roughly a quarter were detected only once. The ten largest clones add up to 8% of the sample. Specimen: CD8+ T cells from PBMCs. These receptors were taken from a human donor in good health (CMV status not recorded). Some clones in this sample may be carry-over from other donors' samples.

The chain couples TRBV5-5 to TRBJ1-6; tentatively, D is TRBD1 (6 bases). V was clipped by 4 bases and J by 2 bases, with 16 bases between them. Germline CDR1 reads SGHKS; CDR2 reads YYEKEE (reference sequence). The CDR3 contains 17 residues. This chain's CDR3 is CASSLQGGRTYNSPLHF. The CDR3 nucleotides read TGTGCCAGCAGCCTACAGGGAGGGCGCACCTATAATTCACCCCTCCACTTT.

The V and J genes are TRBV27 and TRBJ2-5, with D possibly TRBD2 on 6 matching bases. Per the germline V gene, CDR1 is MNHEY and CDR2 is SMNVEV (reference sequence). This CDR3 has 16 residues. With 4 bases removed from V and 5 bases from J, the gap between germline ends came to 20 bases. The DNA for the CDR3 is TGTGCCAGCAGTTCCGGGACTTCCCCGGTCGCGGAGACCCAGTACTTC. Translation gives CASSSGTSPVAETQYF.

CDR3 sequence reads: CASSSGTRPLYGYTF. For the CDR3, the DNA is TGTGCCAGCAGTTCGGGGACTCGCCCTCTCTATGGCTACACCTTC. The chain links TRBV28 to TRBJ1-2; the D gene is possibly TRBD1 (5 bases). V was clipped by 4 bases and J by 4 bases, with 16 bases between them. This CDR3 is built from 15 residues. Looked up from germline, CDR1 is MDHEN and CDR2 is SYDVKM.

Only one count was recorded for this clonotype. The chain recombines TRBV13 with TRBJ1-3; D not certain. From germline, CDR1 is PRHDT and CDR2 FYEKMQ (reference sequence). CDR3 length: 12 amino acids. Trimming left V 8 bases short and J 3 bases short, with 8 bases between. The CDR3 loop reads CASADGGNTIYF. The CDR3 bases are TGTGCCAGCGCGGACGGTGGAAACACCATATATTTT.

This clonotype was detected many times. CDR3: CASSFDIPNLQETQYF. CDR3 nucleotides: TGTGCCAGCAGCTTCGATATTCCCAATCTGCAAGAGACCCAGTACTTC. The gene calls are TRBV7-8 and TRBJ2-5; D is unclear. Trimming pared 3 bases from V and 2 bases from J, leaving 16 bases between. The length of the CDR3 is 16 residues. CDR1 is SGHVS, CDR2 FQNEAQ, per germline. The variable domain in full, with the rest retrieved from reference TRBV7-8 and TRBJ2-5, is GAGVSQSPRYKVAKRGQDVALRCDPISGHVSLFWYQQALGQGPEFLTYFQNEAQLDKSGLPSDRFFAERPEGSVSTLKIQRTQQEDSAVYLCASSFDIPNLQETQYFGPGTRLLVL.

This clonotype has more than one count but fewer than ten. The chain uses TRBV28 and TRBJ1-5, with 7 positions matching TRBD1. Germline loops: CDR1 MDHEN, CDR2 SYDVKM. The CDR3 covers 14 residues. The J segment lost 5 bases and the V segment lost 6 bases, leaving 7 bases of the junction unmatched. The CDR3 region is CASRLRQGYQPQHF. The CDR3 region has the DNA TGTGCCAGCAGACTAAGACAGGGCTATCAGCCCCAGCATTTT.

The sample holds many counts of this clonotype. The chain is built from TRBV7-8 and TRBJ2-3; 14 bases are shared with TRBD2. V was clipped by 6 bases and J by 0 bases; unmatched bases: 8. The germline V gene encodes CDR1 SGHVS and CDR2 FQNEAQ. The CDR3 totals 18 residues. CDR3 coding DNA: TGTGCCAGCAGTTGGACTAGCGGGGGGATTCGGAGCACAGATACGCAGTATTTT. As protein: CASSWTSGGIRSTDTQYF.